The TCR beta chain under discussion was sequenced for a study of technical replicates of blood from several donors. The data were produced by immunoSEQ multiplex PCR, yet TCRdb's version contains in-frame clones alone and is incomplete. The repertoire includes about 82,000 clones, about 91% of them detected once, and around 0.42% sits in the top ten. Trimming at V came to 1 base and at J to 7 bases, leaving 13 bases not matched to a gene. Germline CDR1 and CDR2: SGDLS and YYNGEE. The CDR3 is made up of 17 amino acids. The receptor comes from a human donor in good health. The sequenced sample was T cells isolated from PBMCs. The chain uses TRBV9 and TRBJ2-1; 8 bases match TRBD2. Here the CDR3 reads CASSVNGITSGGNEQFF. CDR3 DNA sequence: TGTGCCAGCAGCGTAAATGGGATTACTAGCGGTGGGAATGAGCAGTTCTTC.